This entry lists 10 T cell receptor beta chains sequenced from one sample in a study of cytotoxic CD8 clonotypes in ibrutinib-treated CLL. Profiling relied on immunoSEQ multiplex PCR, and the TCRdb table lists in-frame clones only, not all of them. This repertoire shows about 140,000 clones, about three quarters found once; its top ten account for approximately 5.1%. The sample in question was PBMCs, obtained after 24 months of ibrutinib treatment. The receptors here all came from a human donor with chronic lymphocytic leukemia.

This clone was detected only a few times. CDR3 sequence (DNA): TGTGCCAGCAGCAGGGAGCCCCCGTTCTTC. Translation gives CASSREPPFF. The chain employs TRBV9 and TRBJ2-1, with D possibly being TRBD2 (5 bases). Germline V gene lookup returns CDR1 SGDLS and CDR2 YYNGEE. V lost 4 bases and J lost 15, with 11 bases in between. CDR3 length equals 10 residues.

The CDR3 nucleotides read TGTGCCAGCAGCGTAGTCCCAGGCACGGAGACCCAGTACTTC. Its translation: CASSVVPGTETQYF. The V and J genes are TRBV9 and TRBJ2-5; D ambiguous. V gave up 0 bases and J gave up 5 bases, with 11 bases separating them. Germline V CDR1 and CDR2: SGDLS, YYNGEE. This CDR3 contains 14 residues.

The rearrangement joins TRBV19 to TRBJ2-3, with TRBD2 as a possible D gene (6 bases). This CDR3 spans 12 amino acids. Germline V gene lookup returns CDR1 LNHDA and CDR2 SQIVND (reference sequence). The V end was cut by 4 bases, the J end by 10 bases, with 12 bases between. The CDR3 DNA is TGTGCCAGTAGTAGGGACGGCGGGGCGCAGTATTTT. Translation: CASSRDGGAQYF.

This clone was detected only a few times. The J gene is TRBJ1-5, the V gene TRBV19; tentative D call: TRBD1 (5 bases). The V and J ends lost 11 bases and 2 bases respectively, with 10 bases between them. The CDR3 spans 12 residues. Germline loops: CDR1 LNHDA, CDR2 SQIVND (reference sequence). The CDR3 bases are TGTGCCTCGGGAGGGGGCAATCAGCCCCAGCATTTT. Protein sequence: CASGGGNQPQHF.

This clone was counted at least ten times. This chain joins TRBV28 and TRBJ2-7; no clear D. Between the trimmed V and J ends, which lost 2 bases and 0 bases, there was a span of 5 bases. Germline V lookup: CDR1 MDHEN, CDR2 SYDVKM. The CDR3 sequence is 13 residues long. CDR3 coding DNA: TGTGCCAGCAGTTTACTGTACTCCTACGAGCAGTACTTC. Residues: CASSLLYSYEQYF.

The chain joins TRBV6-1 to TRBJ1-2; TRBD1 agrees at 11 bases. The trim removed 5 bases at V and 5 bases at J, leaving 1 base unmatched. The CDR3 spans 13 residues. CDR1 and CDR2 from the germline V gene are MNHNS and SASEGT. The CDR3 sequence is CASSRDRGYGYTF. As DNA, the CDR3 is TGTGCCAGCAGTCGGGACAGGGGGTATGGCTACACCTTC.

This clone appeared a single time. The rearrangement joins TRBV5-1 to TRBJ2-7; 8 bases align to TRBD1. The V segment lost 3 bases and the J segment 6 bases; nucleotides outside the gene matches: 8. The germline V gene encodes CDR1 SGHRS and CDR2 YFSETQ. CDR3 length: 14 residues. CDR3 sequence reads: CASSSGQVLGEQYF. DNA for the CDR3: TGCGCCAGCAGCTCGGGACAGGTGTTGGGCGAGCAGTACTTC.

The V gene is TRBV30, the J gene TRBJ1-6, with TRBD1 matching 10 bases. From germline, CDR1 is GTSNPN and CDR2 SVGIG (reference sequence). The CDR3 spans 15 residues. V was pared by 5 bases and J by 7 bases, with 8 bases of the junction left unmatched. The CDR3 sequence: CAWAEPGQGNSPLHF. The DNA for the CDR3 is TGTGCCTGGGCCGAACCGGGACAGGGGAATTCACCCCTCCACTTT.

The V gene is TRBV10-3, the J gene TRBJ2-2, with D possibly being TRBD1 or TRBD2 (5 bases each). The germline V gene encodes CDR1 ENHRY and CDR2 SYGVKD. Trimming pared 6 bases from V and 4 bases from J, leaving 18 bases between. The length of the CDR3 is 16 residues. Written as DNA, the CDR3 is TGTGCCATCAGGGCCGGGGCGTCCACCTCCACCGGGGAGCTGTTTTTT. Encoded protein: CAIRAGASTSTGELFF.

This clone was counted a few times. The J gene is TRBJ1-1, the V gene TRBV18; 8 positions agree with TRBD1. The J segment lost 4 bases and the V segment lost 5 bases, leaving 12 bases of the junction unmatched. This CDR3 region has 16 residues. The germline V gene has CDR1 KGHSH and CDR2 LQKENI. The CDR3 sequence: CASSWDSGGLGTEAFF. The DNA of the CDR3 is TGTGCCAGCTCATGGGACTCAGGGGGCTTGGGCACTGAAGCTTTCTTT.